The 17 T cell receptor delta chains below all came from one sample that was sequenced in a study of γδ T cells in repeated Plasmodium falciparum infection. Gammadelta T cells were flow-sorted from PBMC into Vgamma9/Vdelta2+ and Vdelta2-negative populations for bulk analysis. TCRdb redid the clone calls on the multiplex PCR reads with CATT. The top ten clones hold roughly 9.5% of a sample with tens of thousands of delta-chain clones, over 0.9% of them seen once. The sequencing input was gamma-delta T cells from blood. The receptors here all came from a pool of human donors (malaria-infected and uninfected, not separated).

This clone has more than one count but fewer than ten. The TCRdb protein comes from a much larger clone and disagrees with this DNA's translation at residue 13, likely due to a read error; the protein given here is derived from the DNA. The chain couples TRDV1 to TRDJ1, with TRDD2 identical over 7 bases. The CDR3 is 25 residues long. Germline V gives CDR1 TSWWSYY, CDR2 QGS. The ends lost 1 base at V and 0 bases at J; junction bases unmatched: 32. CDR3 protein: CALGEQPVLTFLRVLVDWYTDKLIF. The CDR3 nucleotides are TGTGCTCTTGGGGAACAACCTGTACTAACTTTCCTACGCGTACTGGTTGATTGGTACACCGATAAACTCATCTTT.

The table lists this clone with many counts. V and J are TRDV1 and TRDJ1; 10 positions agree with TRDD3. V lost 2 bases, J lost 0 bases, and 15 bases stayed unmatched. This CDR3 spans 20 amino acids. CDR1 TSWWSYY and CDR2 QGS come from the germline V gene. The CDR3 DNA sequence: TGTGCTCTTGGGGAAGACCGTATCCTTCTTACTGGGGGATACACCGATAAACTCATCTTT. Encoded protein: CALGEDRILLTGGYTDKLIF.

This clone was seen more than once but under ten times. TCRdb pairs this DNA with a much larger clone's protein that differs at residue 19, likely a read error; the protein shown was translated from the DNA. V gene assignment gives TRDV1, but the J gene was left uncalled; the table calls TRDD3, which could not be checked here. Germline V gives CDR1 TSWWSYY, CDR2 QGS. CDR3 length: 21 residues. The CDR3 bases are TGTGCTCTTGGGGGACCCTCCCCCCCCCTACGCCCCCCGGGGGATACCGATAAACCCATCTTT. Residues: CALGGPSPPLRPPGDTDKPIF.

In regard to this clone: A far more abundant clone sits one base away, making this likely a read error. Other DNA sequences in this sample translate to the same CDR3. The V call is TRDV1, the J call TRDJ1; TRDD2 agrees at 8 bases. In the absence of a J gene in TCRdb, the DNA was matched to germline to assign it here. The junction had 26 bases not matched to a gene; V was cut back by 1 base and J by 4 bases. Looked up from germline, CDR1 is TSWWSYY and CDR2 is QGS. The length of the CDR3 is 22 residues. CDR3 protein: CALGEPDASYKTGDSRGDKLIF. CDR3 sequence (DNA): TGTGCTCTTGGGGAACCCGACGCTTCCTACAAAACTGGAGACTCTCGGGGCGATAAACTCATCTTT.

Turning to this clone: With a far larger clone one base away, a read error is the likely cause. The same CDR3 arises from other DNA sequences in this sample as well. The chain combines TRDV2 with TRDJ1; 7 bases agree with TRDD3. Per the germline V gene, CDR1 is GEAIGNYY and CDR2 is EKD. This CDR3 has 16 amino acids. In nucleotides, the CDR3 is TGTGCGTGTGACACCCATACTGGGGTCCCCACCGATAAACTCATCTTT. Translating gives CACDTHTGVPTDKLIF.

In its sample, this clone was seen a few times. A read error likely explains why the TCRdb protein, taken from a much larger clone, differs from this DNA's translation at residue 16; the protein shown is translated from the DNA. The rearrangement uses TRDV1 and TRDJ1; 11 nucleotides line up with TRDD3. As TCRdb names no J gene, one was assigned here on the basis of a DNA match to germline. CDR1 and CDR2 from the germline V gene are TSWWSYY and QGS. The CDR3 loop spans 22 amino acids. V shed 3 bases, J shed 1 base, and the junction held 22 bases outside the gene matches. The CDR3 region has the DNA TGTGCTCTTGGGGACCTTTCCTCCTACGGGTTACTGGGGGATAGGAGCACCGATAAACTCATCTTT. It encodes CALGDLSSYGLLGDRSTDKLIF.

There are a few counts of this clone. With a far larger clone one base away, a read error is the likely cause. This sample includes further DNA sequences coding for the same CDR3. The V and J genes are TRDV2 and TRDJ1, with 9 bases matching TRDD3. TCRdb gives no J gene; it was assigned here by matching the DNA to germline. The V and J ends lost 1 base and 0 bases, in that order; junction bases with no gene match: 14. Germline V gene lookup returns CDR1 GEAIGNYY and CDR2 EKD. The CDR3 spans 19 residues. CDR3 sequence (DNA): TGTGCCTGTGACACGCTTACTGGGGGAACACTTCAGTACACCGATAAACTCATCTTT. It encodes CACDTLTGGTLQYTDKLIF.

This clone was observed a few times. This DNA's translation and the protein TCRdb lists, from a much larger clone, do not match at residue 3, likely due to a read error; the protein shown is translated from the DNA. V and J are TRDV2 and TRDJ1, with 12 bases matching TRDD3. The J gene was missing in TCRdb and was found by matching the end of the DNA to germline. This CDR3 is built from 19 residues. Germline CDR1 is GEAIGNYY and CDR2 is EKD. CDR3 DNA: TGTGCCCGTGACACCGTACCACTGGGGGATACCCTAAACACCGATAAACTCATCTTT. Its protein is CARDTVPLGDTLNTDKLIF.

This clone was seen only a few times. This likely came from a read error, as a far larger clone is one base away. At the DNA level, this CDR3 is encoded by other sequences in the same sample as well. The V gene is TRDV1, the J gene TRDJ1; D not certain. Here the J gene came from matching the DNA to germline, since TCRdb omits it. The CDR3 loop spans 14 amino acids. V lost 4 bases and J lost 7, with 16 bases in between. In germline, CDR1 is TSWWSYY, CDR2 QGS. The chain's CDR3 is CALGGRGRDGKLIF. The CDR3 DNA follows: TGTGCTCTTGGGGGGAGGGGTCGGGACGGTAAACTCATCTTT.

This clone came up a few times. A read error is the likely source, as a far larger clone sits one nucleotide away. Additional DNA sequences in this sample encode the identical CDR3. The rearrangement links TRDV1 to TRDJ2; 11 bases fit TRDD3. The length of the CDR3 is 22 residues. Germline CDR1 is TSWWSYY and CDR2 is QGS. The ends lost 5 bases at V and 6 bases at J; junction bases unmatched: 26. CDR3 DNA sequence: TGTGCTCTTGGGAGGCCCGGCCTTCCCCTTAACGTTTGGGGGATACGACCAGCACAACTCTTCTTT. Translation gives CALGRPGLPLNVWGIRPAQLFF.

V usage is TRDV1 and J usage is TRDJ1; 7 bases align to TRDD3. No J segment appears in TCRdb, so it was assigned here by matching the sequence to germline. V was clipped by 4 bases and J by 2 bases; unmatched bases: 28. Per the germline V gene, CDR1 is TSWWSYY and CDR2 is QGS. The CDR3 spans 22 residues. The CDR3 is CALGGPSPPPLRPPGDTDKLIF. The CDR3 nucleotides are TGTGCTCTTGGGGGACCCTCCCCCCCCCCCCTACGCCCCCCGGGGGATACCGATAAACTCATCTTT.

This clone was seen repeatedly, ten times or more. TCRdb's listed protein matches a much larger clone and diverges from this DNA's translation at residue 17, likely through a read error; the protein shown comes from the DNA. The CDR3 DNA is TGTGCCTGTGACGCAGTTTTAGGTGTGGGATCGAACACCGATAAACTCACCTTT. This codes for CACDAVLGVGSNTDKLTF. The rearrangement links TRDV2 to TRDJ1; weak D call: TRDD3 (5 bases). Germline-derived CDR1 and CDR2 are GEAIGNYY and EKD. The CDR3 is made up of 18 amino acids.

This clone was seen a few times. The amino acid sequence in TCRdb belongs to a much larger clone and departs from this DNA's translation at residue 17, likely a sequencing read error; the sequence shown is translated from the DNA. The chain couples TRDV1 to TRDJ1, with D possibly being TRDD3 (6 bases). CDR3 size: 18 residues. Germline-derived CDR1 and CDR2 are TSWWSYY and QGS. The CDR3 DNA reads TGTGCTCTTGGGGAACGGAGGTACGGTATACGTTATTGGGATAAACTCACCTTT. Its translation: CALGERRYGIRYWDKLTF.

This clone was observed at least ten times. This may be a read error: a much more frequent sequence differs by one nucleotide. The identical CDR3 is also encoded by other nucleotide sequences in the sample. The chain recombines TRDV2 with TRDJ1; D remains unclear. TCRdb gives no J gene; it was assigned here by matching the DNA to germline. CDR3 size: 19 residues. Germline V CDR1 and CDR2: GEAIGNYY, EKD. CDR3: CACDTLLQRNPSYTDKLIF. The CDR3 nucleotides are TGCGCCTGTGACACCTTACTGCAAAGGAATCCCTCGTACACCGATAAACTCATCTTT.

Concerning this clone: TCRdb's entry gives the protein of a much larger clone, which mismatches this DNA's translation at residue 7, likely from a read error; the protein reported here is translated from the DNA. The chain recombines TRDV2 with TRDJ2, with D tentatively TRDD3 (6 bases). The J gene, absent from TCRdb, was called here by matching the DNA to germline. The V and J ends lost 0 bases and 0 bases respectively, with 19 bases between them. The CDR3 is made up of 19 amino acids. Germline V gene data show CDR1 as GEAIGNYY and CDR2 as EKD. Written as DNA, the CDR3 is TGTGCCTGTGACACCCTGAGGGGGGACCCACCAGCTTTGACAGCACAACTCTTCTTT. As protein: CACDTLRGDPPALTAQLFF.

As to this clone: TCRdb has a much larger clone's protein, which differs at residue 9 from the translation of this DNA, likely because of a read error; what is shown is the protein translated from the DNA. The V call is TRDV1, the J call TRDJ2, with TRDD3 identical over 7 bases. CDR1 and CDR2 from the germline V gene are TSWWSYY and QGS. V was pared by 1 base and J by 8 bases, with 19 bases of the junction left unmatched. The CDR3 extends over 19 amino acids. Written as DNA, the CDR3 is TGTGCTCTTGGGGAACCTCTTAAAATGACCTGGGGGTACAGCGCACAACTCTTCTTT. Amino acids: CALGEPLKMTWGYSAQLFF.

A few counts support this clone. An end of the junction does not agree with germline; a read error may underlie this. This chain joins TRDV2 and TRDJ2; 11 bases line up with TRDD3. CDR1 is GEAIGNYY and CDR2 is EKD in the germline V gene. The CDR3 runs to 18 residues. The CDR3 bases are TGTGCCTGTGATAGAGTACTGGGGGATATATCCTTGACAGCAAAACTCTTCTTT. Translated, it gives CACDRVLGDISLTAKLFF.